This TCR beta chain was recovered during a study of Ad26.COV2.S vaccination and SARS-CoV-2 variants. The study's findings and limits: Breadth of non-spike TCRs did not differ between vaccinees and placebo recipients. Using TCR breadth and depth analyses may have led to underestimated total T cell responses. Substantial breadth in spike-specific CD8+ and CD4+ T cell responses was reportedly seen after vaccination. The study found higher spike-specific TCR breadth in vaccine than placebo recipients.

The assay was immunoSEQ multiplex PCR, and TCRdb's table has in-frame clones only and misses some. This sample has over 110,000 clones, with approximately 90% found just once. This clone has just a few counts. Antigen: not known. The sequence came from a human donor who had recovered from COVID-19. Material: peripheral blood, obtained after recovery from COVID-19.

Here the CDR3 reads CAISESPGVSGYTF. The CDR3 DNA follows: TGTGCCATCAGTGAGTCGCCCGGGGTGTCCGGCTACACCTTC. The chain couples TRBV10-3 to TRBJ1-2, with D hard to call. The CDR3 totals 14 residues. Trimming removed 0 bases at V and 8 bases at J, with 13 bases between. Per germline, CDR1 ENHRY and CDR2 SYGVKD.